This TCR beta chain was obtained from a study of response to subunit inactivated influenza vaccine. Turning to this clonotype: Its antigen is unidentified.

CDR3 size: 15 residues. Germline CDR1 and CDR2: SGHRS and YFSETQ. With V trimmed by 3 bases and J by 0 bases, 2 bases remained unmatched. TCRdb re-called the RT-PCR reads through MiXCR, storing one row per CDR3 protein. This sample has around 790,000 distinct CDR3 sequences, with over 20% found just once. Points from the study as a whole: The authors put forward the suggestion that each seasonal influenza vaccination may bring in only a limited number of new T cells.

The chain couples TRBV5-1 to TRBJ2-3, with 9 positions matching TRBD1. Sequencing used PBMCs from blood, obtained 4 to 6 days after vaccination. This clonotype originated in a middle-aged man who received an inactivated influenza vaccine. CDR3 coding DNA: TGCGCCAGCAGCTGGGGGACAGGGAGCACAGATACGCAGTATTTT. This encodes CASSWGTGSTDTQYF.